These 23 T cell receptor beta chains were all obtained from the same sample, sequenced in a study of blood T cell repertoires in COVID-19. Method: immunoSEQ multiplex PCR; TCRdb's copy keeps in-frame clones and lacks some. Here the sample spans just over 250,000 clones, approximately 79% being singletons. The sample comprised PBMCs or T cells enriched from blood (not recorded which). Source of these receptors: a man in his thirties or forties with acute COVID-19.

The chain has TRBV6-5 and TRBJ1-6; 9 nucleotides agree with TRBD1. With V trimmed by 5 bases and J by 9 bases, 8 bases remained unmatched. This CDR3 is 15 amino acids long. In germline, CDR1 is MNHEY, CDR2 SVGAGI. CDR3 region: CASSRPGQGFSPLHF. CDR3 in DNA: TGTGCCAGCAGTCGACCGGGACAGGGATTTTCACCCCTCCACTTT.

This chain uses TRBV7-2 with TRBJ1-3; no definite D call. Germline values: CDR1 SGHTA, CDR2 FQGNSA. The CDR3 is made up of 15 amino acids. Trimming left V 3 bases short and J 0 bases short, with 9 bases between. This CDR3 is CASSFEGYSGNTIYF. CDR3 nucleotide sequence: TGTGCCAGCAGCTTCGAGGGCTACTCTGGAAACACCATATATTTT. Supplemented by reference TRBV7-2 and TRBJ1-3, the full variable domain reads GAGVSQSPSNKVTEKGKDVELRCDPISGHTALYWYRQSLGQGLEFLIYFQGNSAPDKSGLPSDRFSAERTGGSVSTLTIQRTQQEDSAVYLCASSFEGYSGNTIYFGEGSWLTVV.

The chain carries TRBV7-2 and TRBJ2-5, with TRBD1 as a possible D gene (5 bases). The V end was cut by 3 bases, the J end by 5 bases, with 13 bases between. This CDR3 has 14 amino acids. The V gene's germline CDR1 is SGHTA and CDR2 FQGNSA. CDR3 nucleotide sequence: TGTGCCAGCAGCTTGGCAGGGCTTGGGGAGACCCAGTACTTC. Amino acid sequence: CASSLAGLGETQYF.

This chain connects TRBV24-1 to TRBJ2-1; TRBD1 matches at 7 bases. J was trimmed by 7 bases and V by 6 bases; bases with no gene match: 8. Germline CDR1 and CDR2: KGHDR and SFDVKD. The CDR3 contains 14 residues. CDR3 sequence: CATSTGRGRNEQFF. CDR3 DNA sequence: TGTGCCACCAGTACGGGAAGGGGGCGGAATGAGCAGTTCTTC.

The genes are TRBV2 and TRBJ1-2; TRBD1 matches 9 bases. Per germline, CDR1 SNHLY and CDR2 FYNNEI. J lost 8 bases, V lost 6 bases, and 10 bases had no gene match. This CDR3 has 14 residues. CDR3 sequence: CASRRGQGDGGYTF. For the CDR3, the DNA is TGTGCCAGCAGGAGGGGACAGGGTGATGGGGGCTACACCTTC.

This chain connects TRBV11-2 to TRBJ1-3; D is ambiguous. The CDR3 has 13 residues. Germline V gene data show CDR1 as SGHAT and CDR2 as FQNNGV. The germline V and J ends were trimmed by 1 base and 4 bases, with 5 bases remaining between them. The CDR3 nucleotides read TGTGCCAGCAGCTTAGCTGGCGGAAACACCATATATTTT. Amino acids: CASSLAGGNTIYF.

The chain employs TRBV5-5 and TRBJ1-5; D is unresolved. The germline V and J ends were trimmed by 0 bases and 4 bases, with 8 bases remaining between them. The CDR3 runs 14 residues. Germline lookup yields CDR1 SGHKS and CDR2 YYEKEE (reference sequence). CDR3 DNA: TGTGCCAGCAGCTTGGAGCACGTTAATCAGCCCCAGCATTTT. Translated: CASSLEHVNQPQHF.

This rearrangement joins TRBV5-6 to TRBJ2-7, with D possibly matching TRBD1 (6 bases). Germline-derived CDR1 and CDR2 are SGHDT and YYEEEE. The CDR3 is 12 amino acids. V was clipped by 4 bases and J by 6 bases, with 11 bases between them. The CDR3 bases are TGTGCCAGCAGCCTCGGACAGTTCGAGCAGTACGTC. It codes for CASSLGQFEQYV.

The chain joins TRBV4-3 to TRBJ2-2, with TRBD2 matching over 13 bases. V was clipped by 1 base and J by 4 bases; unmatched bases: 6. The CDR3 loop spans 18 amino acids. Germline V gene sequence: CDR1 LGHNA, CDR2 YSLEER. This CDR3 is CASSQGGTSGILTGELFF. The CDR3, as DNA: TGCGCCAGCAGCCAAGGTGGGACTAGCGGGATTCTCACCGGGGAGCTGTTTTTT.

This chain uses TRBV28 with TRBJ2-5; TRBD2 matches at 16 bases. The CDR3 sequence is 18 residues long. The germline CDR1 and CDR2 sequences are MDHEN and SYDVKM. The junction had 11 bases not matched to a gene; V was cut back by 7 bases and J by 3 bases. The DNA of the CDR3 is TGTGCCAGCATAACGGGGACTAGCGGGGGGGCGGTGGAAGAGACCCAGTACTTC. Protein product: CASITGTSGGAVEETQYF. The variable domain in full, completed from reference TRBV28 and TRBJ2-5, reads DVKVTQSSRYLVKRTGEKVFLECVQDMDHENMFWYRQDPGLGLRLIYFSYDVKMKEKGDIPEGYSVSREKKERFSLILESASTNQTSMYLCASITGTSGGAVEETQYFGPGTRLLVL.

This clone was seen a single time. The rearrangement uses TRBV5-6 and TRBJ1-1; D uncertain. CDR1 is SGHDT, CDR2 YYEEEE, per germline. The CDR3 contains 15 residues. The V end lost 0 bases, the J end lost 5 bases, and 14 bases lay between the germline ends. The CDR3 sequence is CASSLAGSRRTEAFF. CDR3 coding DNA: TGTGCCAGCAGCTTGGCAGGCAGCCGGCGAACTGAAGCTTTCTTT. Drawing the rest from reference TRBV5-6 and TRBJ1-1, the complete variable domain is DAGVTQSPTHLIKTRGQQVTLRCSPKSGHDTVSWYQQALGQGPQFIFQYYEEEERQRGNFPDRFSGHQFPNYSSELNVNALLLGDSALYLCASSLAGSRRTEAFFGQGTRLTVV.

The V and J genes are TRBV18 and TRBJ1-2; D is uncertain. The CDR3 has 14 residues. Germline V gene sequence: CDR1 KGHSH, CDR2 LQKENI. With 1 base removed from V and 0 bases from J, the gap between germline ends came to 6 bases. The CDR3 loop reads CASSPQPTNYGYTF. The CDR3 region has the DNA TGTGCCAGCTCACCACAGCCCACTAACTATGGCTACACCTTC.

The J gene is TRBJ1-2, the V gene TRBV5-6; 8 nucleotides agree with TRBD1. Per the germline V gene, CDR1 is SGHDT and CDR2 is YYEEEE. This CDR3 spans 14 amino acids. Trimming took 4 bases from V and 4 from J; bases not matched to a gene: 6. The CDR3 reads CASSRTGTGYGYTF. DNA for the CDR3: TGTGCCAGCAGCCGGACCGGGACAGGCTATGGCTACACCTTC.

The rearrangement uses TRBV5-5 and TRBJ2-7, with a weak D call TRBD1 (6 bases). V lost 0 bases and J 3 bases, leaving 10 bases between the germline ends. This CDR3 has 14 residues. Germline CDR1 and CDR2: SGHKS and YYEKEE (reference sequence). CDR3 nucleotides: TGTGCCAGCAGCTTGGGGGGGCAATTCTACGAGCAGTACGTC. It specifies CASSLGGQFYEQYV.

V is TRBV18 and J is TRBJ1-5; 8 nucleotides match TRBD1. The CDR3 has 15 amino acids. Germline V gene sequence: CDR1 KGHSH, CDR2 LQKENI. Trimming removed 4 bases from V and 0 bases from J; junction bases left unmatched: 2. This CDR3 reads CASSRTGNSNQPQHF. As DNA, the CDR3 is TGTGCCAGCTCACGGACAGGGAATAGCAATCAGCCCCAGCATTTT.

This clone has just one count. The CDR3 DNA is TGTGCCAGCAGCCATGGGACAGGGGCTGCCCCGCTCACTGAAGCTTTCTTT. Amino acids: CASSHGTGAAPLTEAFF. The gene calls are TRBV7-9 and TRBJ1-1; 10 bases are a match to TRBD1. Germline V gene lookup returns CDR1 SEHNR and CDR2 FQNEAQ (reference sequence). The CDR3 covers 17 residues. Trimming took 5 bases from V and 4 from J; bases not matched to a gene: 13. The variable domain in full, completed from reference TRBV7-9 and TRBJ1-1, reads DTGVSQNPRHKITKRGQNVTFRCDPISEHNRLYWYRQTLGQGPEFLTYFQNEAQLEKSRLLSDRFSAERPKGSFSTLEIQRTEQGDSAMYLCASSHGTGAAPLTEAFFGQGTRLTVV.

The rearrangement joins TRBV2 to TRBJ2-6; D ambiguous. Trimming took 4 bases from V and 0 from J, leaving 7 bases between them. This CDR3 has 15 residues. Germline-derived CDR1 and CDR2 are SNHLY and FYNNEI. DNA of the CDR3: TGTGCCAGCAGTGGTCTCTCCTCTGGGGCCAACGTCCTGACTTTC. This codes for CASSGLSSGANVLTF.

The J gene is TRBJ2-3, the V gene TRBV6-5; D is uncertain. The germline V and J ends were trimmed by 5 bases and 3 bases, with 6 bases remaining between them. Looked up from germline, CDR1 is MNHEY and CDR2 is SVGAGI. This CDR3 has 12 amino acids. The CDR3 coding sequence is TGTGCCAGCAGTCTAGTTACAGATACGCAGTATTTT. As protein: CASSLVTDTQYF.

The chain uses TRBV28 and TRBJ2-3, with TRBD2 identical over 12 bases. The junction had 16 bases not matched to a gene; V was cut back by 5 bases and J by 4 bases. From germline, CDR1 is MDHEN and CDR2 SYDVKM. This CDR3 has 19 residues. CDR3 protein: CASSTRLAGVSGRADTQYF. CDR3 nucleotides: TGTGCCAGCAGTACTAGACTAGCGGGGGTCTCAGGGCGGGCAGATACGCAGTATTTT.

The chain carries TRBV18 and TRBJ1-2; 8 bases line up with TRBD1. The CDR3 runs to 15 residues. Germline CDR1 is KGHSH and CDR2 is LQKENI. Trimming took 3 bases from V and 8 from J; bases not matched to a gene: 11. The CDR3 bases are TGTGCCAGCTCACCCCGACAGGGGCCCGTGCCAGGCTACACCTTC. Its protein product is CASSPRQGPVPGYTF.

The V call is TRBV12-3 or TRBV12-4, the J call TRBJ1-1; 7 bases map to TRBD1. The CDR3 spans 13 residues. V lost 5 bases and J lost 6; bases outside the gene matches: 6. In DNA form, the CDR3 reads TGTGCCAGCAGTGCTTCAGGGGGAGCTGAAGCTTTCTTT. It is translated as CASSASGGAEAFF.

This chain links TRBV28 with TRBJ1-5, with D perhaps TRBD1 (5 bases). The CDR3 is made up of 18 amino acids. Trimming took 3 bases from V and 3 from J, leaving 21 bases between them. Germline CDR1 MDHEN, CDR2 SYDVKM. The CDR3 region has the DNA TGTGCCAGCAGTTTTGAGCAGGGCTTGTTTGATCACAATCAGCCCCAGCATTTT. Residues: CASSFEQGLFDHNQPQHF.

This sequence joins TRBV6-5 and TRBJ1-6; D gene uncertain. This CDR3 is built from 13 residues. Germline CDR1 and CDR2: MNHEY and SVGAGI. The ends were cut back, 6 bases at V and 14 bases at J, with 17 bases in the middle. For the CDR3, the DNA is TGTGCCAGCAGCCTCGGTGTCCGCGGGGCCCTCCACTTT. Translated, it gives CASSLGVRGALHF.